This entry is about one TCR beta chain. As yet, its antigen is unknown. The record originates from a study of T cells in localized non-small cell lung cancer. Study findings and constraints: Heterogeneity cannot be ruled out, as sequencing used one tumor region only. Appearance in adjacent lung was seen for a median around 60 of the top 100 tumor clones. Of the tissues analyzed, uninvolved adjacent lung showed maximal T cell clonality, greater than tumor.

CDR1 and CDR2 from the germline V gene are SGDLS and YYNGEE. The CDR3 consists of 13 residues. Trimming left V 4 bases short and J 4 bases short, with 11 bases between. The method was immunoSEQ multiplex PCR; TCRdb's version includes in-frame clones alone and lacks a portion of them. In the table there are 45,000 to 70,000 clones, 86% of which are singletons. Sequenced material: peripheral blood, taken before any cancer treatment. The genes are TRBV9 and TRBJ1-1; D possibly corresponds to TRBD1 (6 bases). The origin of this receptor is a woman between 40 and 69 years old with stage I lung adenocarcinoma. This chain's CDR3 is CASSLGRGTEAFF. The CDR3 bases are TGTGCCAGCAGCCTCGGCAGGGGCACTGAAGCTTTCTTT.